The 8 T cell receptor beta chains listed next were all sequenced from one sample in a study of T cell repertoires in aging, cancer and after chemotherapy. Multiplex touch-down PCR with TRB-A/B primers amplified rearranged V-D-J TRB sequences. Each CDR3 protein is one row after TCRdb ran MiXCR on the multiplex PCR reads. The data show some 500 distinct CDR3 sequences, 15% to 20% seen once. Peripheral blood genomic DNA, not sorted cells or RNA, was the template. The sample taken for sequencing was blood. The receptor source for this set is a human donor with a blood cancer.

The chain is built from TRBV5-4 and TRBJ2-7; weak D call: TRBD1 (6 bases). CDR1 is SGHNT and CDR2 is YYREEE in the germline V gene (reference sequence). With 4 bases removed from V and 2 bases from J, the gap between germline ends came to 10 bases. This CDR3 spans 13 amino acids. The CDR3 sequence is CASSEGETYEQYF. As DNA, the CDR3 is TGTGCCAGCAGCGAGGGGGAGACCTACGAGCAGTACTTC.

Judged by abundance, this clonotype is medium-sized. The chain recombines TRBV20-1 with TRBJ1-1; maybe TRBD1 (5 bases). V lost 6 bases to trimming and J lost 7 bases, with 21 bases between them. From germline, CDR1 is DFQATT and CDR2 SNEGSKA (reference sequence). The CDR3 sequence is 14 residues long. Here the CDR3 reads CSAKLPGHRIEAFF. As DNA, the CDR3 is TGCAGTGCCAAACTCCCCGGACACCGAATTGAAGCTTTCTTT.

This clonotype rates as large (0.1 to 1%). V is TRBV6-2 or TRBV6-3 and J is TRBJ1-5, with a weak D call TRBD1 (6 bases). Trimming pared 2 bases from V and 1 base from J, leaving 9 bases between. The CDR3 loop spans 15 amino acids. Germline V gene lookup returns CDR1 MNHEY and CDR2 SVGEGT. The CDR3 nucleotides are TGTGCCAGCAGTTACCAGGGGCTAAGCAATCAGCCCCAGCATTTT. This translates into CASSYQGLSNQPQHF.

This clonotype rates as medium-sized (0.01 to 0.1%). CDR3 nucleotide sequence: TGTGCCACCAGCAGAGATAGGGGGAATCAGCCCCAGCATTTT. The encoded protein is CATSRDRGNQPQHF. The chain uses TRBV15 and TRBJ1-5; tentatively, D is TRBD1 (6 bases). Per germline, CDR1 LNHNV and CDR2 YYDKDF (reference sequence). Deletions cut 0 bases from V and 4 bases from J, with 7 bases between. The CDR3 contains 14 residues.

By sample share, this clonotype is medium-sized (0.01 to 0.1%). The V gene is TRBV24-1, the J gene TRBJ1-5; no clear D. This CDR3 spans 14 amino acids. V was cut by 9 bases and J by 3 bases, with 14 bases left in between. In germline, CDR1 is KGHDR, CDR2 SFDVKD. The CDR3 DNA is TGTGCCACCCAGGTTCGTGCAGACAATCAGCCCCAGCATTTT. Translation: CATQVRADNQPQHF.

This clonotype is labeled large (0.1 to 1%). The V call is TRBV5-4, the J call TRBJ2-2; D is unclear. Trimming removed 1 base at V and 0 bases at J, with 1 base between. The CDR3 is made up of 13 amino acids. CDR1 SGHNT and CDR2 YYREEE come from the germline V gene (reference sequence). The DNA for the CDR3 is TGTGCCAGCAGCTTGACGAACACCGGGGAGCTGTTTTTT. Translation gives CASSLTNTGELFF.

This clonotype was recorded a few times. The rearrangement joins TRBV28 to TRBJ1-1, with D unresolved. Germline V CDR1 and CDR2: MDHEN, SYDVKM. The CDR3 totals 13 residues. Trimming removed 6 bases at V and 5 bases at J, with 13 bases between. The DNA of the CDR3 is TGTGCCAGCAGGGTGACGGCCGCTACTGAAGCTTTCTTT. Amino acids: CASRVTAATEAFF.

The chain uses TRBV25-1 and TRBJ2-7; 9 bases line up with TRBD1. Per the germline V gene, CDR1 is MGHDK and CDR2 is SYGVNS. The CDR3 has 15 residues. V lost 6 bases, J lost 3 bases, and 9 bases stayed unmatched. The CDR3 nucleotides read TGTGCCAGCAGCCCTTCTAACAGGGGGCTCTACGAGCAGTACTTC. Protein product: CASSPSNRGLYEQYF.